The 24 T cell receptor beta chains in this list originate from one sample, sequenced in a study of T cells in Graves' hyperthyroidism and ophthalmopathy. Regions amplified from RNA transcripts were the TCR beta CDR3 regions. HTBI primers were employed in a first-round RT-PCR of the TCR CDR3. MiXCR was run by TCRdb on the multiplex PCR reads, yielding one entry per CDR3 protein. This table holds a few hundred thousand distinct CDR3 sequences, about 45% found once. The material sequenced was peripheral blood or thyroid tissue (not recorded which). All receptors derive from an adult woman with Graves' disease, either hyperthyroidism or ophthalmopathy (not recorded which).

In this sample, this clonotype turned up many times. The V gene is TRBV7-8, the J gene TRBJ2-5; D possibly matches TRBD1 or TRBD2 (5 bases each). This CDR3 is built from 13 residues. Deletions cut 0 bases from V and 5 bases from J, with 7 bases between. Germline loops: CDR1 SGHVS, CDR2 FQNEAQ. CDR3 loop: CASSLARDETQYF. CDR3 in DNA: TGTGCCAGCAGCTTAGCCAGGGACGAGACCCAGTACTTC. Complete variable domain (other parts from reference TRBV7-8 and TRBJ2-5): GAGVSQSPRYKVAKRGQDVALRCDPISGHVSLFWYQQALGQGPEFLTYFQNEAQLDKSGLPSDRFFAERPEGSVSTLKIQRTQQEDSAVYLCASSLARDETQYFGPGTRLLVL.

Comments on this clonotype: At one end, the junction sequence differs from germline, possibly due to a read error. This rearrangement joins TRBV10-3 to TRBJ2-6, with 7 bases fitting TRBD2. The CDR3 loop spans 15 amino acids. Germline CDR1 reads ENHRY; CDR2 reads SYGVKD. The CDR3 here is CAISDSSGTSDPLGF. CDR3 coding DNA: TGTGCCATCAGTGATTCCAGCGGGACGTCGGACCCTCTGGGTTTC.

This clonotype appeared a single time. The chain recombines TRBV7-3 with TRBJ2-6; 13 bases line up with TRBD2. The germline V gene encodes CDR1 SGHTA and CDR2 FQGTGA. The length of the CDR3 is 18 residues. V gave up 0 bases and J gave up 4 bases; unmatched junction bases: 3. CDR3 DNA: TGTGCCAGCAGCTTAACGACTAGCGGGAGGATCGGGGCCAACGTCCTGACTTTC. Encoded protein: CASSLTTSGRIGANVLTF.

The rearrangement joins TRBV14 to TRBJ1-4; D unresolved. The germline CDR1 and CDR2 sequences are SGHDN and FVKESK. V lost 1 base and J lost 0, with 6 bases in between. The CDR3 has 15 residues. CDR3 protein: CASSQAGTTNEKLFF. In DNA, the CDR3 is TGTGCCAGCAGCCAAGCCGGGACAACTAATGAAAAACTGTTTTTT.

This chain joins TRBV10-3 and TRBJ2-7; D is perhaps TRBD1 (5 bases). V gave up 0 bases and J gave up 3 bases, with 9 bases separating them. The CDR3 contains 14 residues. The germline V gene has CDR1 ENHRY and CDR2 SYGVKD. This chain's CDR3 is CAISESAGIYEQYF. The CDR3 bases are TGTGCCATCAGTGAGTCAGCAGGGATCTACGAGCAGTACTTC.

This clonotype was observed a few times. This chain connects TRBV7-8 to TRBJ2-7; D possibly corresponds to TRBD2 (6 bases). The CDR3 is made up of 16 amino acids. V dropped 4 bases and J dropped 2 bases, with 18 bases sitting between them. The germline gives CDR1 SGHVS, CDR2 FQNEAQ. Written as DNA, the CDR3 is TGTGCCAGCAGCTCGAAGGACACCGAGCGGGCCTACGAGCAGTACTTC. Translation: CASSSKDTERAYEQYF. Using reference TRBV7-8 and TRBJ2-7 for the parts outside the CDR3, the full variable domain is GAGVSQSPRYKVAKRGQDVALRCDPISGHVSLFWYQQALGQGPEFLTYFQNEAQLDKSGLPSDRFFAERPEGSVSTLKIQRTQQEDSAVYLCASSSKDTERAYEQYFGPGTRLTVT.

This clonotype was seen ten or more times. This sequence joins TRBV19 and TRBJ2-7, with D unresolved. CDR1 is LNHDA, CDR2 SQIVND, per germline (reference sequence). The CDR3 consists of 14 residues. Trimming took 3 bases from V and 6 from J, leaving 15 bases between them. The DNA of the CDR3 is TGTGCCAGTAGTATTGGACCGGTGAATCGCGAGCAGTACTTC. Translated, it gives CASSIGPVNREQYF.

This clonotype was counted many times. V and J are TRBV2 and TRBJ1-2; TRBD1 might be the D (5 bases). CDR3 size: 14 residues. Trimming removed 3 bases at V and 0 bases at J, with 8 bases between. Germline V gives CDR1 SNHLY, CDR2 FYNNEI. The CDR3 region has the DNA TGTGCCAGCAGTGAGTCAGGGACTAACTATGGCTACACCTTC. Translating it yields CASSESGTNYGYTF.

The chain uses TRBV2 and TRBJ2-5; D is uncertain. The V gene's germline CDR1 is SNHLY and CDR2 FYNNEI. Trimming shortened V by 0 bases and J by 5 bases, and 4 bases separated the two germline ends. CDR3 size: 12 residues. CDR3 region: CASSEAFETQYF. In nucleotides, the CDR3 is TGTGCCAGCAGTGAAGCATTTGAGACCCAGTACTTC.

This clonotype appeared many times. V usage is TRBV11-3 and J usage is TRBJ1-1; D possibly corresponds to TRBD1 (5 bases). The CDR3 is 14 amino acids. Trimming stripped 4 bases from V and 3 bases from J, with 12 bases between. Germline V CDR1 and CDR2: SGHNT, YENEEA. The CDR3 here is CASSSGGGDTEAFF. The CDR3 DNA is TGTGCCAGCAGCTCAGGTGGGGGGGACACTGAAGCTTTCTTT.

The chain uses TRBV10-2 and TRBJ2-5, with D possibly TRBD2 on 5 matching bases. This CDR3 spans 12 amino acids. Germline V gene sequence: CDR1 WSHSY, CDR2 SAAADI. V was shortened by 3 bases and J by 5 bases, with 7 bases between the two germline ends. The CDR3 is CASSEDYETQYF. CDR3 nucleotides: TGCGCCAGCAGTGAAGACTACGAGACCCAGTACTTC.

CDR3 in DNA: TGTGCCAGCAGCTTAGGGACGCATGGAAACACCATATATTTT. As protein: CASSLGTHGNTIYF. The chain links TRBV7-8 to TRBJ1-3; D is unresolved. Trimming took off 1 base at V and 3 bases at J, with 7 bases between the two ends. The CDR3 runs to 14 residues. Germline assignment: CDR1 SGHVS and CDR2 FQNEAQ.

This clonotype is a singleton in its sample. Its ends do not fully match the called genes, so a read error is possible. The J gene is TRBJ2-2, the V gene TRBV14; possibly TRBD1 for D (6 bases). From germline, CDR1 is SGHDN and CDR2 FVKESK. The CDR3 is made up of 13 amino acids. The chain's CDR3 is CASRPTGIGELFF. In nucleotides, the CDR3 is TGTGCAAGCAGACCGACAGGCATCGGGGAGCTGTTTTTT.

This clonotype was picked up a small number of times. V is TRBV5-1 and J is TRBJ2-7; D possibly uses TRBD1 or TRBD2 (5 bases each). The CDR3 totals 18 residues. Per the germline V gene, CDR1 is SGHRS and CDR2 is YFSETQ. Trimming removed 2 bases at V and 6 bases at J, with 27 bases between. DNA of the CDR3: TGCGCCAGCAGCTTCGGGGCAACGTCCACCGGGGAGCATAGCGAGCAGTACTTC. Its translation is CASSFGATSTGEHSEQYF. The variable domain in full, completed from reference TRBV5-1 and TRBJ2-7, reads KAGVTQTPRYLIKTRGQQVTLSCSPISGHRSVSWYQQTPGQGLQFLFEYFSETQRNKGNFPGRFSGRQFSNSRSEMNVSTLELGDSALYLCASSFGATSTGEHSEQYFGPGTRLTVT.

With respect to this clonotype: One end of the junction fails to match germline, which may point to a read error. The chain recombines TRBV15 with TRBJ1-1, with D possibly matching TRBD1 (5 bases). Germline CDR1 and CDR2: LNHNV and YYDKDF (reference sequence). CDR3 length equals 16 residues. The CDR3 DNA is TGTGCCGCCAGCAGCTTATTGGTCGGGGGGGGCACTGAAGCTTTCTTT. Its translation is CAASSLLVGGGTEAFF.

V and J are TRBV19 and TRBJ1-6; tentative D call: TRBD1 (6 bases). V gave up 4 bases and J gave up 5 bases, with 12 bases separating them. Germline V gene data show CDR1 as LNHDA and CDR2 as SQIVND (reference sequence). This CDR3 spans 15 amino acids. CDR3 in amino acids: CASSKQGLDNSPLHF. CDR3 DNA sequence: TGTGCCAGTAGTAAACAGGGTCTTGATAATTCACCCCTCCACTTT.

The CDR3 DNA sequence: TGTGCCAGCAGTGGGTTGGGGACAGGGGTTGGCTACACCTTC. As protein: CASSGLGTGVGYTF. The chain employs TRBV28 and TRBJ1-2, with TRBD1 matching 10 bases. V shed 5 bases, J shed 7 bases, and the junction held 7 bases outside the gene matches. The CDR3 is 14 residues long. Germline V gene lookup returns CDR1 MDHEN and CDR2 SYDVKM.

The chain carries TRBV5-1 and TRBJ1-1; TRBD1 might be the D (6 bases). CDR3 size: 13 residues. Germline loops: CDR1 SGHRS, CDR2 YFSETQ. V lost 0 bases and J lost 10, with 13 bases in between. In DNA, the CDR3 is TGCGCCAGCAGCTTGGGGGGCAGACAGGCAGCTTTCTTT. Translated, it gives CASSLGGRQAAFF.

Of note for this clonotype: At one end, the junction sequence differs from germline, possibly due to a read error. The chain has TRBV6-1 and TRBJ1-2; D ambiguous. The CDR3 loop spans 15 amino acids. Germline CDR1 reads MNHNS; CDR2 reads SASEGT. This CDR3 is CANSFGRFPRYGYTF. The CDR3 nucleotides read TGTGCCAACAGTTTCGGGAGGTTCCCTAGATATGGCTACACCTTC.

In this sample, this clonotype turned up many times. The chain combines TRBV19 with TRBJ1-5, with D possibly matching TRBD1 (6 bases). This CDR3 spans 15 amino acids. Germline V gene lookup returns CDR1 LNHDA and CDR2 SQIVND (reference sequence). V was pared by 5 bases and J by 3 bases, with 14 bases between. In DNA form, the CDR3 reads TGTGCCAGTAGTGTGATTGACAGGCCCAATCAGCCCCAGCATTTT. This codes for CASSVIDRPNQPQHF.

The V call is TRBV19, the J call TRBJ2-2; D is ambiguous. Trimming shortened V by 0 bases and J by 15 bases, and 14 bases separated the two germline ends. CDR1 and CDR2 from the germline V gene are LNHDA and SQIVND (reference sequence). This CDR3 has 13 residues. CDR3 loop: CASSIDRGLLMFF. The CDR3, as DNA: TGTGCCAGTAGTATAGACCGAGGCTTACTGATGTTTTTT.

This clonotype showed up just a few times. This chain links TRBV10-3 with TRBJ1-2; D is undetermined. CDR3 length: 14 amino acids. The germline CDR1 and CDR2 sequences are ENHRY and SYGVKD. V dropped 0 bases and J dropped 4 bases, with 9 bases sitting between them. The CDR3 here is CAISESSGGYGYTF. The CDR3 nucleotides are TGTGCCATCAGTGAGTCGTCGGGCGGCTATGGCTACACCTTC.

The rearrangement links TRBV7-8 to TRBJ1-1; 7 bases agree with TRBD1. Unmatched junction bases numbered 13, after V lost 5 bases and J lost 1 base. The germline V gene has CDR1 SGHVS and CDR2 FQNEAQ. This CDR3 spans 17 amino acids. The CDR3 bases are TGTGCCAGCAGCGTGCGGGACAGATATCTTACGAACACTGAAGCTTTCTTT. It translates to CASSVRDRYLTNTEAFF.

The chain joins TRBV2 to TRBJ1-1; D may be TRBD1 (6 bases). This CDR3 spans 16 amino acids. V was cut by 6 bases and J by 2 bases, with 19 bases left in between. Germline V gene lookup returns CDR1 SNHLY and CDR2 FYNNEI. CDR3 protein: CASRENRAAGNTEAFF. The CDR3 DNA follows: TGTGCCAGCAGAGAAAACAGGGCTGCTGGAAACACTGAAGCTTTCTTT.